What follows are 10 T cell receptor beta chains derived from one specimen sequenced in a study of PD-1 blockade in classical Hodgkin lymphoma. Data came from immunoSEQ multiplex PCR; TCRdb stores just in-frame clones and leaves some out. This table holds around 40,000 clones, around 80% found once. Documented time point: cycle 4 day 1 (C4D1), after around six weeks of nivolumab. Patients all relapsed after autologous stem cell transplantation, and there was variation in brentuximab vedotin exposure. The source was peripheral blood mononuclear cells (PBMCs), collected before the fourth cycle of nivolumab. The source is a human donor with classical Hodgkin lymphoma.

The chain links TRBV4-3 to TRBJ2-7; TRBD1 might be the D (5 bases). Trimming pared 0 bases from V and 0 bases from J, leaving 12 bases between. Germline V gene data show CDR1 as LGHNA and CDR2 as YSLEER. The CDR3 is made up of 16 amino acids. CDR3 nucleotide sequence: TGCGCCAGCAGCCAAGAGGGGCCAGCTTCCTCCTACGAGCAGTACTTC. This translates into CASSQEGPASSYEQYF.

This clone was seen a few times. The CDR3 loop reads CASSIAGTDTQYF. The CDR3 nucleotides read TGTGCCAGTAGTATAGCGGGCACAGATACGCAGTATTTT. The chain carries TRBV19 and TRBJ2-3; no clear D gene. V lost 1 base to trimming and J lost 1 base, with 3 bases between them. Germline values: CDR1 LNHDA, CDR2 SQIVND (reference sequence). The CDR3 runs to 13 residues.

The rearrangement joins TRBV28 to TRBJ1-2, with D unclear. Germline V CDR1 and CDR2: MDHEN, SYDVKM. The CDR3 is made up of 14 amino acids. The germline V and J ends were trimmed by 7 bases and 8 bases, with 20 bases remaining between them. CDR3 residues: CASTRGSYQRGYTF. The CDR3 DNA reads TGTGCCAGCACCCGGGGTTCATATCAGCGGGGCTACACCTTC.

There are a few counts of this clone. The CDR3 DNA follows: TGTGCCAGCAGCTCGGGGGTCTCCTACGAGCAGTACTTC. As protein: CASSSGVSYEQYF. The gene calls are TRBV7-6 and TRBJ2-7; perhaps TRBD2 as D (6 bases). The length of the CDR3 is 13 residues. In germline, CDR1 is SGHVS, CDR2 FNYEAQ. V gave up 4 bases and J gave up 0 bases, with 7 bases separating them.

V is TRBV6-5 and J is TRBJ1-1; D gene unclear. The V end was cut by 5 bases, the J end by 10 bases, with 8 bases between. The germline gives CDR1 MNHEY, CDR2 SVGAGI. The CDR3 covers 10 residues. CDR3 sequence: CASSRLGAFF. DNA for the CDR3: TGTGCCAGCAGTCGCTTGGGAGCTTTCTTT.

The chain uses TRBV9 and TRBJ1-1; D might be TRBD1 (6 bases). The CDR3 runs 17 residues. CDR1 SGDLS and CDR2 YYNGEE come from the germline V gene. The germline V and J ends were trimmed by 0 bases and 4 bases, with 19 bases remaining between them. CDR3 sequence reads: CASSVDPSTGIITEAFF. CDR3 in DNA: TGTGCCAGCAGCGTAGACCCCTCAACAGGGATAATCACTGAAGCTTTCTTT.

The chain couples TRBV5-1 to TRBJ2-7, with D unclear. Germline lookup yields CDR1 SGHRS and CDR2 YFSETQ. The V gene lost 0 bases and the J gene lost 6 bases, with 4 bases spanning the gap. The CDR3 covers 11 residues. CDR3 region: CASSLATEQYF. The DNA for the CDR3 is TGCGCCAGCAGCTTGGCGACCGAGCAGTACTTC. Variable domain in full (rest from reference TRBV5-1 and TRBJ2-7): KAGVTQTPRYLIKTRGQQVTLSCSPISGHRSVSWYQQTPGQGLQFLFEYFSETQRNKGNFPGRFSGRQFSNSRSEMNVSTLELGDSALYLCASSLATEQYFGPGTRLTVT.

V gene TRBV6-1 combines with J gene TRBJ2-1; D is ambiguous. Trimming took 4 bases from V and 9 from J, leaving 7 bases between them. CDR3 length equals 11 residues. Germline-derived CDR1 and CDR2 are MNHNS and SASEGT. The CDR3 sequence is CASSVVGEQFF. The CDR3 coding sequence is TGTGCCAGCAGTGTGGTGGGTGAGCAGTTCTTC.

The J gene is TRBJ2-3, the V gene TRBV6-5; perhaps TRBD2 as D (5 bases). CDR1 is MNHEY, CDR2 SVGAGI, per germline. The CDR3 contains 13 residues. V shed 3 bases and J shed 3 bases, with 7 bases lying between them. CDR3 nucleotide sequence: TGTGCCAGCAGTTATCGCGGGACAGATACGCAGTATTTT. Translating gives CASSYRGTDTQYF.

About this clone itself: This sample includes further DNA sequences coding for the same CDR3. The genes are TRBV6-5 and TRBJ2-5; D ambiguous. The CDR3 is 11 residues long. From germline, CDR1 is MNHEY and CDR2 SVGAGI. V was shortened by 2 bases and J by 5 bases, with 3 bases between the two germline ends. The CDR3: CASSYGETQYF. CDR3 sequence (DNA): TGTGCCAGCAGTTACGGGGAGACCCAGTACTTC.